This TCR beta chain was observed in a study of shared clonotypes between healthy human individuals. Study background: Each donor's CD4 naive and CD4 memory cells filled three plates apiece, CD8 naive two, and CD8 memory one.

In the sorted-subset replicate PCRs, 150 to 250 ng DNA, 29,000 or so T cell genomes, was used. In the original workflow: ImmunoSEQ output held junction-only sequences without quality scores, so filtering differed. The method was immunoSEQ multiplex PCR; TCRdb's version includes in-frame clones alone and lacks a portion of them. V and J calls and clone size are those listed in that table; D and trimming were worked out from the DNA. Of around 550,000 clones listed, 95% were seen once; the top ten hold approximately 0.12%. Terminally differentiated effector memory CD45RA+ cells were excluded by CCR7 positive selection of CD45RO-negative cells. Notes on this clone: The sample contains more than one DNA sequence encoding this CDR3.

The receptor's source is a woman aged 30 to 39 in good health. Input material: naive CD8+ T cells sorted from blood.

The CDR3 protein is CASSFPGHYEQYF. The DNA of the CDR3 is TGTGCCAGCAGTTTCCCGGGGCACTACGAGCAGTACTTC. The chain recombines TRBV27 with TRBJ2-7, with D perhaps being TRBD1 or TRBD2 (5 bases each). Trimming pared 3 bases from V and 3 bases from J, leaving 9 bases between. Germline V gene sequence: CDR1 MNHEY, CDR2 SMNVEV (reference sequence). The CDR3 has 13 residues.